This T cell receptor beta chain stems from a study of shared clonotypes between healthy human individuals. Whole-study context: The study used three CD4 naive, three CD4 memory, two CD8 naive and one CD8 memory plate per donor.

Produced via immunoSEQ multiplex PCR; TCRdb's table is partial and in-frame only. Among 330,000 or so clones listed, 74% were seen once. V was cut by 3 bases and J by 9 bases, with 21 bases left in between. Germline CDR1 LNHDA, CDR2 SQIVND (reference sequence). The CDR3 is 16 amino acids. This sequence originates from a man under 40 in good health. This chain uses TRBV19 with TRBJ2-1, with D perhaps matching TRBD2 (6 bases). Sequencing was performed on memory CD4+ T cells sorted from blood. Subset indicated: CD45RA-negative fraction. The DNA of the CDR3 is TGTGCCAGTAGTATGCTCGGGCTAGCGAAAGTCCCTGAGCAGTTCTTC. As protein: CASSMLGLAKVPEQFF.